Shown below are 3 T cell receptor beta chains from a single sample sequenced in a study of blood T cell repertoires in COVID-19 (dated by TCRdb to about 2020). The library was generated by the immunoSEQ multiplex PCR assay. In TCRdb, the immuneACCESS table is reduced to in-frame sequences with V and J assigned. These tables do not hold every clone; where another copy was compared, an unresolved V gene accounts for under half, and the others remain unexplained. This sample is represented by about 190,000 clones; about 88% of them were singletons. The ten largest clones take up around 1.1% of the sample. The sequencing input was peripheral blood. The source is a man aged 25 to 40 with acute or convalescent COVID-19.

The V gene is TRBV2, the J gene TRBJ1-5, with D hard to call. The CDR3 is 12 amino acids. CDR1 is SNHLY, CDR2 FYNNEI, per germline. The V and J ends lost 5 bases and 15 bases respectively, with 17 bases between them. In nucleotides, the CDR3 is TGTGCCAGCAGTCGTGATCCCCGTACTTCGCATTTT. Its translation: CASSRDPRTSHF.

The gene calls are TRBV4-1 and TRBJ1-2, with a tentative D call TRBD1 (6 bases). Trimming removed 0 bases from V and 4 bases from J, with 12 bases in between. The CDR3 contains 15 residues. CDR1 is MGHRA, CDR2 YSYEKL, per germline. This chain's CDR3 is CASSQDDRTAYGYTF. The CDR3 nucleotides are TGCGCCAGCAGCCAAGATGACCGGACAGCCTATGGCTACACCTTC.

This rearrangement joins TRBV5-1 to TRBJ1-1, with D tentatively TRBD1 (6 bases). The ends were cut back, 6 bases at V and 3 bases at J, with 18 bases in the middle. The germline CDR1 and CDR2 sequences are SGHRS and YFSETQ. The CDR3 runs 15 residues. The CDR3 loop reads CASKAGTTMDTEAFF. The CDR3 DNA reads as TGCGCCAGCAAAGCAGGGACAACAATGGACACTGAAGCTTTCTTT.